These T cell receptor beta chains were read from a single sample in a study of early T cells in non-severe SARS-CoV-2 infection. MiXCR was run by TCRdb on the 5' RACE reads, yielding one entry per CDR3 protein. The sample has roughly 90,000 distinct CDR3 sequences; about 15% are singletons. Sequenced material: whole blood. These receptors were taken from an adult who was a healthcare worker with PCR-confirmed SARS-CoV-2 infection or an uninfected control (not recorded which). The CDR3 runs from the conserved cysteine through the conserved F or W. D genes are given only for firm matches. The size field is filled for only some rows; it gives once, few, many or a size class.

d_gene	j_gene	v_gene	abundance	CDR3nt	CDR3aa
-	TRBJ2-1	TRBV2	many	TGTGCCAGCAGTGATAGTGGGCTAACTTACAATGAGCAGTTCTTC	CASSDSGLTYNEQFF
-	TRBJ1-1	TRBV7-2	-	TGTGCCAGCAGCTCCTTGGTAAGCACTGAAGCTTTCTTT	CASSSLVSTEAFF
TRBD1	TRBJ1-5	TRBV27	few	TGTGCCAGCAGTTCCCGCGCGAGGGGGCTTAGCAATCAGCCCCAGCATTTT	CASSSRARGLSNQPQHF
TRBD1	TRBJ1-6	TRBV7-9	once	TGTGCCAGCAGCTCCAGGGAAAACAGGGGTTATTCACCCCTCCACTTT	CASSSRENRGYSPLHF
-	TRBJ2-7	TRBV19	many	TGTGCCAGTAGTATAGATGGGACCGGGAACGAGCAGTACTTC	CASSIDGTGNEQYF
-	TRBJ2-7	TRBV7-2	few	TGTGCCAGCAGCCTAGGGGTAGCGGAGCAGTACTTC	CASSLGVAEQYF
-	TRBJ2-7	TRBV12-3/TRBV12-4	-	TGTGCCAGCAGCCCGGACAACGTATACGAGCAGTACTTC	CASSPDNVYEQYF
TRBD1	TRBJ1-1	TRBV6-1	-	TGTGCCAGCAGTGAAAGAGGGGGCGACACTGAAGCTTTCTTT	CASSERGGDTEAFF
-	TRBJ2-2	TRBV28	few	TGTGCCAGCAGCCACAGGGAGCTGTTTTTT	CASSHRELFF
TRBD1	TRBJ1-3	TRBV20-1	-	TGCAGTGCTGGGACAGGGTCGGCAGGAAACACCATATATTTT	CSAGTGSAGNTIYF
-	TRBJ2-7	TRBV6-5	few	TGTGCCAGCAGTTACTCCCTAACAGGGTCGGCCTACGAGCAGTACTTC	CASSYSLTGSAYEQYF
-	TRBJ2-2	TRBV11-1	-	TGTGCCAGCAGCCCTCCCCCCGGTATCACCGGGGAGCTGTTTTTT	CASSPPPGITGELFF
TRBD1	TRBJ1-4	TRBV6-1	many	TGTGCCAGCACTCGACAGGGAGGAGGAACTAATGAAAAACTGTTTTTT	CASTRQGGGTNEKLFF
TRBD2	TRBJ2-3	TRBV5-1	-	TGCGCCAGCAGCTTGGTCGGCGGGACTAGCGAGAGCACAGATACGCAGTATTTT	CASSLVGGTSESTDTQYF
-	TRBJ1-1	TRBV6-4	-	TGTGCCAGCAGACTTGGCGCGGGTTTTGAAGCTTTCTTT	CASRLGAGFEAFF
-	TRBJ2-6	TRBV20-1	-	TGCAGTGCTGACAGCTCTGGGGTCAACGTCCTGACTTTC	CSADSSGVNVLTF
-	TRBJ2-3	TRBV4-3	few	TGCGCCAGCAGCCAAATTGGGGCCTTAGGGTTAGATACGCAGTATTTT	CASSQIGALGLDTQYF
-	TRBJ2-7	TRBV28	-	TGTGCCAGCAGTTTTAGGAGGGGGTCTGAGCAGTACTTC	CASSFRRGSEQYF
TRBD1	TRBJ1-4	TRBV7-6	-	TGTGCCAGCAGCTTAGGGACAGGTGGGCCTGAAAAACTGTTTTTT	CASSLGTGGPEKLFF
TRBD1	TRBJ1-6	TRBV6-1	-	TGTGCCAGCACACTCACAGGGGACTCCTATAATTCACCCCTCCACTTT	CASTLTGDSYNSPLHF
TRBD1	TRBJ2-7	TRBV20-1	few	TGCAGTGCGCAAAGACAGGGCCAAAACTTGGGGGACTACGAGCAGTACTTC	CSAQRQGQNLGDYEQYF
-	TRBJ1-1	TRBV18	few	TGTGCCAGCTCACCCCGTGAGGTGGGAGTTGGCACTGAAGCTTTCTTT	CASSPREVGVGTEAFF
-	TRBJ2-2	TRBV21-1	many	TGTGCCAGCAGCAAAGAGACAGGGGAAACCGGGGAGCTGTTTTTT	CASSKETGETGELFF